This T cell receptor beta chain stems from a study of shared T cell receptors in the human thymus. Clones were read by immunoSEQ multiplex PCR, and TCRdb kept only the in-frame ones, dropping some. The sample includes about 660,000 clones, 88% of them seen just once. The CDR3 extends over 12 amino acids. V dropped 5 bases and J dropped 9 bases, with 12 bases sitting between them. Germline CDR1 is MNHEY and CDR2 is SMNVEV (reference sequence). These data were likewise used in another study, on human thymus T cells. From that study: Each of the donors was a healthy Finnish infant who was undergoing open corrective cardiac surgery for congenital heart defects. Corrective cardiac surgery supplied the resected thymus tissue. V and J genes seemed to be used with bias in thymic and blood repertoires. Related work showed strongly overlapping thymic repertoires across unrelated individuals.

The chain uses TRBV27 and TRBJ2-3, with D tentatively TRBD2 (5 bases). The sequencing sample was made of thymocytes. This sequence originates from a boy under two years old with a congenital heart defect. CDR3 in DNA: TGTGCCAGCAGTCTGGCCCGCGGGACGCAGTATTTT. Translating gives CASSLARGTQYF.